The 32 T cell receptor beta chains presented below share a single source sample, sequenced in a study of blood T cell repertoires in COVID-19. Method: immunoSEQ multiplex PCR; TCRdb's copy keeps in-frame clones and lacks some. There are about 120,000 clones in the sample; less than 90% occur only once, and approximately 2% lies in the top ten. Source material: peripheral blood. These TCRs come from a man aged 65-85 years with acute or convalescent COVID-19.

CDR3 bases: TGCGCCAGCAGCTCCAGAGGAGATACGCAGTATTTT. It translates to CASSSRGDTQYF. The V call is TRBV5-1, the J call TRBJ2-3; D not certain. This CDR3 spans 12 amino acids. V was shortened by 3 bases and J by 5 bases, with 7 bases between the two germline ends. The germline gives CDR1 SGHRS, CDR2 YFSETQ. The variable domain in full, with the rest retrieved from reference TRBV5-1 and TRBJ2-3, is KAGVTQTPRYLIKTRGQQVTLSCSPISGHRSVSWYQQTPGQGLQFLFEYFSETQRNKGNFPGRFSGRQFSNSRSEMNVSTLELGDSALYLCASSSRGDTQYFGPGTRLTVL.

The chain is built from TRBV5-8 and TRBJ2-2; D might be TRBD2 (6 bases). This CDR3 region has 16 residues. Trimming removed 1 base at V and 0 bases at J, with 10 bases between. Germline V gene data show CDR1 as SGHTS and CDR2 as YDEGEE. The CDR3 reads CASSLKGLTNTGELFF. CDR3 nucleotide sequence: TGTGCCAGCAGCTTGAAAGGACTAACGAACACCGGGGAGCTGTTTTTT.

V gene TRBV6-5 combines with J gene TRBJ2-7; 8 bases fit TRBD1. The CDR3 consists of 14 residues. The germline gives CDR1 MNHEY, CDR2 SVGAGI. V was clipped by 2 bases and J by 7 bases; unmatched bases: 7. The CDR3 region is CASSYAGGAEEQYF. In nucleotides, the CDR3 is TGTGCCAGCAGTTACGCAGGGGGCGCTGAGGAGCAGTACTTC.

The rearrangement uses TRBV15 and TRBJ2-5; TRBD1 matches 7 bases. V trimming: 3 bases; J trimming: 0 bases; junction bases outside the gene matches: 1. Looked up from germline, CDR1 is LNHNV and CDR2 is YYDKDF (reference sequence). The CDR3 runs to 14 residues. CDR3 residues: CATSRTGNQETQYF. CDR3 DNA sequence: TGTGCCACCAGCAGGACAGGGAACCAAGAGACCCAGTACTTC.

The table lists this clone with a few counts. The chain couples TRBV6-2 or TRBV6-3 to TRBJ2-7; TRBD1 agrees at 7 bases. CDR1 and CDR2 from the germline V gene are MNHEY and SVGEGT. The V and J ends lost 2 bases and 4 bases, in that order; junction bases with no gene match: 11. CDR3 length equals 16 residues. The CDR3 DNA reads TGTGCCAGCAGTTACAGGCTCGACAGGGAAGGGTACGAGCAGTACTTC. It codes for CASSYRLDREGYEQYF.

The sample holds many counts of this clone. V usage is TRBV18 and J usage is TRBJ2-4; D might be TRBD1 (5 bases). CDR3 length: 14 residues. CDR1 is KGHSH, CDR2 LQKENI, per germline. V was pared by 3 bases and J by 8 bases, with 14 bases between. The CDR3 loop is CASSPGAVRDIQYF. The CDR3 nucleotides are TGTGCCAGCTCACCTGGGGCAGTGAGAGACATTCAGTACTTC. Complete variable domain (other parts from reference TRBV18 and TRBJ2-4): NAGVMQNPRHLVRRRGQEARLRCSPMKGHSHVYWYRQLPEEGLKFMVYLQKENIIDESGMPKERFSAEFPKEGPSILRIQQVVRGDSAAYFCASSPGAVRDIQYFGAGTRLSVL.

The chain carries TRBV19 and TRBJ2-1; D gene unclear. Trimming stripped 1 base from V and 7 bases from J, with 5 bases between. This CDR3 spans 12 amino acids. The germline V gene encodes CDR1 LNHDA and CDR2 SQIVND (reference sequence). The CDR3 DNA reads TGTGCCAGTAGTATAGTGAGGAATGAGCAGTTCTTC. Protein: CASSIVRNEQFF.

This clone came up a few times. J is TRBJ2-3 and V is TRBV6-4; D is unclear. This CDR3 has 14 residues. Trimming took 2 bases from V and 2 from J, leaving 8 bases between them. Per germline, CDR1 MRHNA and CDR2 SNTAGT. In DNA form, the CDR3 reads TGTGCCAGCAGTGACGGCGGAATCACAGATACGCAGTATTTT. This sequence encodes CASSDGGITDTQYF.

This clone was seen a single time. The rearrangement joins TRBV5-1 to TRBJ1-4; possible D gene TRBD1, 5 bases. Trimming took 0 bases from V and 6 from J, leaving 12 bases between them. CDR3 length equals 15 residues. The germline V gene encodes CDR1 SGHRS and CDR2 YFSETQ. CDR3 region: CASSLAADSYEKLFF. CDR3 DNA: TGCGCCAGCAGCTTGGCCGCAGACAGCTATGAAAAACTGTTTTTT.

The chain links TRBV5-1 to TRBJ2-1; no reliable D call. Per the germline V gene, CDR1 is SGHRS and CDR2 is YFSETQ. The V end was cut by 6 bases, the J end by 0 bases, with 10 bases between. The CDR3 has 14 residues. The CDR3 loop reads CASMVDSSYNEQFF. In DNA form, the CDR3 reads TGCGCCAGCATGGTTGACTCCTCCTACAATGAGCAGTTCTTC.

The rearrangement joins TRBV4-1 to TRBJ1-1, with D possibly matching TRBD1 (5 bases). The CDR3 covers 16 residues. Trimming cost V 5 bases and J 1 base, with 17 bases left between them. CDR1 and CDR2 from the germline V gene are MGHRA and YSYEKL. The CDR3: CASSSRYRDRNTEAFF. The DNA for the CDR3 is TGCGCCAGCAGCAGCCGGTACCGTGACAGGAACACTGAAGCTTTCTTT.

This chain connects TRBV6-5 to TRBJ1-1; 7 bases are a match to TRBD1. Germline assignment: CDR1 MNHEY and CDR2 SVGAGI. J gave up 4 bases and V 4 bases, and 3 bases lay outside the gene matches. CDR3 length: 13 amino acids. CDR3 in amino acids: CASSSYRGTEAFF. The CDR3 DNA reads TGTGCCAGCAGTTCCTACAGGGGCACTGAAGCTTTCTTT.

This chain links TRBV7-9 with TRBJ2-1; D remains ambiguous. The CDR3 totals 14 residues. Germline values: CDR1 SEHNR, CDR2 FQNEAQ (reference sequence). Trimming shortened V by 5 bases and J by 3 bases, and 11 bases separated the two germline ends. DNA for the CDR3: TGTGCCAGCAGCCTGAGTTACTTCTACAATGAGCAGTTCTTC. Amino acids: CASSLSYFYNEQFF.

The chain is built from TRBV3-1 (or the pseudogene TRBV3-2) and TRBJ2-5; D unresolved. Deletions cut 0 bases from V and 5 bases from J, with 10 bases between. In germline, CDR1 is LGHDT, CDR2 YNNKEL (reference sequence). The CDR3 contains 14 residues. The CDR3 nucleotides read TGTGCCAGCAGCCAAGATCGCTTTCGGGAGACCCAGTACTTC. It translates to CASSQDRFRETQYF.

The chain carries TRBV24-1 and TRBJ2-3; D remains unclear. Germline CDR1 and CDR2: KGHDR and SFDVKD. Trimming stripped 1 base from V and 5 bases from J, with 3 bases between. The CDR3 spans 12 residues. The CDR3 protein is CATSDFRDTQYF. CDR3 DNA sequence: TGTGCCACCAGTGATTTTCGAGATACGCAGTATTTT.

V is TRBV19 and J is TRBJ1-6; 7 bases map to TRBD1. V lost 6 bases, J lost 8 bases, and 7 bases stayed unmatched. Germline V gene sequence: CDR1 LNHDA, CDR2 SQIVND (reference sequence). This CDR3 contains 14 residues. Written as DNA, the CDR3 is TGTGCCAGTAGCATTACAGGGGTGGATTCACCCCTCCACTTT. Translating gives CASSITGVDSPLHF.

This sequence joins TRBV5-1 and TRBJ1-6; 8 nucleotides line up with TRBD1. Germline CDR1 SGHRS, CDR2 YFSETQ. The V gene end was trimmed by 0 bases and the J gene end by 7 bases; junction bases not matched to a gene: 6. The CDR3 has 16 residues. The CDR3 DNA reads as TGCGCCAGCAGCTTGGCTGGCAGGGGGCAAAATTCACCCCTCCACTTT. This translates into CASSLAGRGQNSPLHF.

This clone was counted once. The same CDR3 is also encoded by other DNA sequences in this sample. This chain joins TRBV5-1 and TRBJ1-1; 8 nucleotides match TRBD1. CDR3 length equals 14 residues. The V segment lost 4 bases and the J segment 1 base; nucleotides outside the gene matches: 3. CDR1 is SGHRS, CDR2 YFSETQ, per germline. Here the CDR3 reads CASSGQGGNTEAFF. In nucleotides, the CDR3 is TGCGCCAGCAGCGGACAGGGAGGGAACACTGAAGCTTTCTTT.

The CDR3 DNA reads as TGTGCCAGCAGTCCAAACCGGGAGACCTATGGCTACACCTTC. Translation gives CASSPNRETYGYTF. The chain combines TRBV6-5 with TRBJ1-2, with D hard to call. The CDR3 has 14 residues. V dropped 5 bases and J dropped 4 bases, with 14 bases sitting between them. Germline loops: CDR1 MNHEY, CDR2 SVGAGI.

The DNA for the CDR3 is TGCGCCAGCAGCTTAAGAGACATGTCAGATACGCAGTATTTT. Translating gives CASSLRDMSDTQYF. The J gene is TRBJ2-3, the V gene TRBV5-1; D is unresolved. The CDR3 spans 14 residues. V was pared by 2 bases and J by 4 bases, with 11 bases between. Per the germline V gene, CDR1 is SGHRS and CDR2 is YFSETQ.

This clone came up once. The chain combines TRBV27 with TRBJ2-5; TRBD1 matches at 7 bases. The CDR3 runs 13 residues. After removal of 3 bases from V and 6 bases from J, the junction contained 4 bases not matched to a gene. CDR1 and CDR2 (germline): MNHEY, SMNVEV (reference sequence). For the CDR3, the DNA is TGTGCCAGCAGTTTCGACAGGGTTCAGACCCAGTACTTC. Translation gives CASSFDRVQTQYF.

The chain is built from TRBV3-1 (or the pseudogene TRBV3-2) and TRBJ2-5; TRBD1 aligns across 8 bases. The CDR3 spans 15 residues. After removal of 0 bases from V and 2 bases from J, the junction contained 2 bases not matched to a gene. The germline V gene has CDR1 LGHDT and CDR2 YNNKEL (reference sequence). CDR3 sequence (DNA): TGTGCCAGCAGCCAAGAGACAGGGGTACAAGAGACCCAGTACTTC. Translated, it gives CASSQETGVQETQYF.

This sequence joins TRBV10-2 and TRBJ1-2; unclear D gene. The CDR3 is 16 amino acids. Germline V lookup: CDR1 WSHSY, CDR2 SAAADI. Trimming cost V 7 bases and J 5 bases, with 23 bases left between them. This chain's CDR3 is CASNGGSYIPPYGYTF. CDR3 nucleotide sequence: TGCGCCAGCAACGGTGGGAGCTATATCCCACCTTATGGCTACACCTTC.

The V call is TRBV6-5, the J call TRBJ1-1; tentatively, D is TRBD1 (5 bases). The CDR3 length is 12 residues. Germline V CDR1 and CDR2: MNHEY, SVGAGI. V was clipped by 6 bases and J by 6 bases, with 11 bases between them. The CDR3 loop is CASRAGLAEAFF. The CDR3 coding sequence is TGTGCCAGCAGAGCGGGACTCGCTGAAGCTTTCTTT.

Remarks on this clone: The same CDR3 can be traced to other DNA sequences in this sample. The V and J genes are TRBV7-9 and TRBJ1-1, with D possibly being TRBD1 (6 bases). This CDR3 comprises 13 residues. V was trimmed by 4 bases and J by 8 bases, leaving 14 bases between them. The germline V gene encodes CDR1 SEHNR and CDR2 FQNEAQ (reference sequence). CDR3 residues: CASSSLGATEAFF. The CDR3 nucleotides read TGTGCCAGCAGCTCCTTGGGGGCCACCGAAGCTTTCTTT.

The chain recombines TRBV7-8 with TRBJ2-3, with 11 bases aligning to TRBD2. V shed 1 base, J shed 9 bases, and the junction held 9 bases outside the gene matches. Germline V gives CDR1 SGHVS, CDR2 FQNEAQ. The CDR3 has 16 residues. The DNA for the CDR3 is TGTGCCAGCAGCTTAGATCTAGCGGGGGGCCCTGAGACGCAGTATTTT. This translates into CASSLDLAGGPETQYF. Looking up the rest from reference TRBV7-8 and TRBJ2-3 gives the full variable domain: GAGVSQSPRYKVAKRGQDVALRCDPISGHVSLFWYQQALGQGPEFLTYFQNEAQLDKSGLPSDRFFAERPEGSVSTLKIQRTQQEDSAVYLCASSLDLAGGPETQYFGPGTRLTVL.

The chain uses TRBV6-6 and TRBJ2-7, with 7 bases identical to TRBD1. J lost 0 bases, V lost 8 bases, and 10 bases had no gene match. CDR3 length: 15 residues. Per germline, CDR1 MNHNY and CDR2 SVGAGI (reference sequence). The CDR3 reads CASLLTRDSSYEQYF. CDR3 DNA: TGTGCCAGCCTCCTCACCCGGGACAGCTCCTACGAGCAGTACTTC.

The V and J genes are TRBV30 and TRBJ2-3; a possible D gene is TRBD2 (6 bases). With 4 bases removed from V and 6 bases from J, the gap between germline ends came to 14 bases. Germline V gene data show CDR1 as GTSNPN and CDR2 as SVGIG (reference sequence). The CDR3 runs to 13 residues. DNA of the CDR3: TGTGCCTGGAATATAGCGGTGGGGGATACGCAGTATTTT. Translating gives CAWNIAVGDTQYF.

This clone was recorded a few times. The gene calls are TRBV11-3 and TRBJ2-1; 8 bases are a match to TRBD1. Germline CDR1 and CDR2: SGHNT and YENEEA. The junction had 8 bases not matched to a gene; V was cut back by 2 bases and J by 8 bases. The CDR3 covers 15 residues. CDR3 loop: CASSLRAGGWHEQFF. CDR3 coding DNA: TGTGCCAGCAGCTTAAGGGCAGGGGGCTGGCATGAGCAGTTCTTC.

This chain links TRBV5-1 with TRBJ2-3; the match to TRBD2 covers 13 bases. CDR3 length: 18 residues. J was trimmed by 0 bases and V by 0 bases; bases with no gene match: 4. Looked up from germline, CDR1 is SGHRS and CDR2 is YFSETQ. CDR3 nucleotides: TGCGCCAGCAGCTTGGGGACTAGCGGGGGCCTTAGCACAGATACGCAGTATTTT. Amino acids: CASSLGTSGGLSTDTQYF.

V and J are TRBV6-5 and TRBJ2-5; D gene ambiguous. The V gene lost 4 bases and the J gene lost 5 bases, with 11 bases spanning the gap. CDR1 and CDR2 (germline): MNHEY, SVGAGI. This CDR3 has 13 amino acids. This CDR3 reads CASSWAPRETQYF. CDR3 nucleotide sequence: TGTGCCAGCAGTTGGGCCCCCCGCGAGACCCAGTACTTC.

This clone was detected only a few times. The chain carries TRBV24-1 and TRBJ2-7, with D perhaps matching TRBD2 (6 bases). The ends were cut back, 5 bases at V and 7 bases at J, with 14 bases in the middle. Germline V gene lookup returns CDR1 KGHDR and CDR2 SFDVKD. The CDR3 spans 13 residues. CDR3 nucleotide sequence: TGTGCCACCAGTGCTACCGTCGGGGGAGAGCAGTACTTC. Encoded protein: CATSATVGGEQYF.